This entry features one TCR beta chain sequence. The antigen is not known. The sample originates from a study of cytomegalovirus exposure and HLA in healthy donors. In the PCR, 60 Vbeta and 13 Jbeta primers were used. TCRdb keeps only in-frame clones here, not all; method: immunoSEQ multiplex PCR. The repertoire holds some 130,000 clones, with approximately 80% as singletons. Study-level findings and limits: Reportedly, cytomegalovirus status was diagnosed with high sensitivity and specificity. Per a later analysis, HLA-associated TCR beta chains showed more clonal expansion than other, equally common TCR beta chains. Under 20,000 TCR beta sequences were associated with HLA alleles at 0.05 false discovery rate in a later analysis.

Germline assignment: CDR1 SQVTM and CDR2 ANQGSEA. The CDR3 is 14 residues long. V lost 5 bases and J lost 0; bases outside the gene matches: 4. This TCR derives from a man under 40 in good health and CMV-seronegative. V usage is TRBV29-1 and J usage is TRBJ2-1, with TRBD1 identical over 7 bases. The sample comprised PBMCs. As DNA, the CDR3 is TGCAGCGTTCTGACAGGGAGCTCCTACAATGAGCAGTTCTTC. It is translated as CSVLTGSSYNEQFF.